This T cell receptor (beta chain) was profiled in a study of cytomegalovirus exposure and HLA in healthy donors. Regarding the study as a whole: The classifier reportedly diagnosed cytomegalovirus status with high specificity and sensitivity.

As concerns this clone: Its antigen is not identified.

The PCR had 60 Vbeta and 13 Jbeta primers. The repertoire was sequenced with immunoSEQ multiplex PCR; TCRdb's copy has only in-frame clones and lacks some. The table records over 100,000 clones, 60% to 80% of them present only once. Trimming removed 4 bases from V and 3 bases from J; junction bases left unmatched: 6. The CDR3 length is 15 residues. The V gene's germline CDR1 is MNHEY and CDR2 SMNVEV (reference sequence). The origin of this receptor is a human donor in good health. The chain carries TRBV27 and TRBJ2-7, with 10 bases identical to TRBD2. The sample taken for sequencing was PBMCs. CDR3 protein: CASSSWTSGNYEQYF. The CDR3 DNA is TGTGCCAGCAGTTCATGGACTAGCGGAAACTACGAGCAGTACTTC.